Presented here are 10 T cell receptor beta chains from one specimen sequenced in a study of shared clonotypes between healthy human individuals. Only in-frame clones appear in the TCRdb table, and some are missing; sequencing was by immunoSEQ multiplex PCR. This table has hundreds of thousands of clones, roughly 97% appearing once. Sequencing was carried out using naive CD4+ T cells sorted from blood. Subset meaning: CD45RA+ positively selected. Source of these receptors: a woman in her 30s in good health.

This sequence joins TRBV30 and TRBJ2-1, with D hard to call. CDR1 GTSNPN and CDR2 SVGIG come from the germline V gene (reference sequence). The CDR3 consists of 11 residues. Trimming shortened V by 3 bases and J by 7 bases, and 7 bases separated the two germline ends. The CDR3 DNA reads TGTGCCTGGAGCCCGGTTAATGAGCAGTTCTTC. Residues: CAWSPVNEQFF.

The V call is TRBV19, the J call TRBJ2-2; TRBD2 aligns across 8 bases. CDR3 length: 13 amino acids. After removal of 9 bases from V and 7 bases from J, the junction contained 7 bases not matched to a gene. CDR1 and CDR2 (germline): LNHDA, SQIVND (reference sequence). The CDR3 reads CASKREIGGELFF. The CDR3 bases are TGTGCCAGCAAGCGGGAGATCGGCGGGGAGCTGTTTTTT.

The CDR3, as DNA: TGTGCCAGCAGTCGGGACAGGAGCGCTCGGGAGCAGTACTTC. It encodes CASSRDRSAREQYF. The V and J genes are TRBV27 and TRBJ2-7, with 8 positions matching TRBD1. Germline CDR1 reads MNHEY; CDR2 reads SMNVEV (reference sequence). V was clipped by 5 bases and J by 7 bases; unmatched bases: 10. This CDR3 has 14 amino acids.

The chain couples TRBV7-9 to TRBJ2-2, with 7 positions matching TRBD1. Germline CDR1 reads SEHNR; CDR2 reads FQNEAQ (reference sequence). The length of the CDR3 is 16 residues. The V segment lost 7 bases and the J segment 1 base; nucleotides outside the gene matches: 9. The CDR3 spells CASIQTGTENTGELFF. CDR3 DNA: TGTGCCAGCATCCAGACCGGGACAGAGAACACCGGGGAGCTGTTTTTT.

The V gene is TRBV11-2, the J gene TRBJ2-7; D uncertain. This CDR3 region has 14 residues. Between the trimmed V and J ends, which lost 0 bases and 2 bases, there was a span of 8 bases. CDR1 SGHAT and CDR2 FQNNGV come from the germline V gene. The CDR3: CASSLESGTYEQYF. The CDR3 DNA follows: TGTGCCAGCAGCTTAGAGTCAGGTACCTACGAGCAGTACTTC.

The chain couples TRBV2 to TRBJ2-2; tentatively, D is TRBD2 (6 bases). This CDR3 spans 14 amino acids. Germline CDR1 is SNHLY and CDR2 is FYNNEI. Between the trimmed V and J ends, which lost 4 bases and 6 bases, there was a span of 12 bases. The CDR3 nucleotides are TGTGCCAGCAGTGGGCAGGGAGGCCCCGGGGAGCTGTTTTTT. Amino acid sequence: CASSGQGGPGELFF. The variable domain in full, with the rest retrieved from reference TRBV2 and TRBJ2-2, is EPEVTQTPSHQVTQMGQEVILRCVPISNHLYFYWYRQILGQKVEFLVSFYNNEISEKSEIFDDQFSVERPDGSNFTLKIRSTKLEDSAMYFCASSGQGGPGELFFGEGSRLTVL.

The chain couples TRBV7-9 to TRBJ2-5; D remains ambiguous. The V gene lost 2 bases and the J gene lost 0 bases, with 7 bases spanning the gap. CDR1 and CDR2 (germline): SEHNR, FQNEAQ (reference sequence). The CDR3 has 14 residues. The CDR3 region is CASSLTANQETQYF. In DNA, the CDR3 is TGTGCCAGCAGCTTAACCGCGAACCAAGAGACCCAGTACTTC.

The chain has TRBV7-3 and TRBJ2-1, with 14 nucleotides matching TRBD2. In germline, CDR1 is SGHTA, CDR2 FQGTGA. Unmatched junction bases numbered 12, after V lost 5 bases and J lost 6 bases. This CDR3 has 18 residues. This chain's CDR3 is CASSRGTSGGWGPNEQFF. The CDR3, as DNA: TGTGCCAGCAGCCGCGGGACTAGCGGGGGATGGGGTCCCAATGAGCAGTTCTTC.

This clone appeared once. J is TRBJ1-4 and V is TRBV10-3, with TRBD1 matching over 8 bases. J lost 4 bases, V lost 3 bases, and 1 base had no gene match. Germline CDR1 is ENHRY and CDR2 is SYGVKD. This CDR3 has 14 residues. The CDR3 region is CAISDTGGNEKLFF. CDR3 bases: TGTGCCATCAGTGATACAGGGGGTAATGAAAAACTGTTTTTT.

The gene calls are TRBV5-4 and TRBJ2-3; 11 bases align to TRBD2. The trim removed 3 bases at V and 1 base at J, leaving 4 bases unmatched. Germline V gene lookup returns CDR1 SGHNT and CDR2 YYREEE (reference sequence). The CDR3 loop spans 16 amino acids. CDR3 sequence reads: CASSSKTSGGTDTQYF. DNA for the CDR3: TGTGCCAGCAGCTCCAAGACTAGCGGGGGCACAGATACGCAGTATTTT. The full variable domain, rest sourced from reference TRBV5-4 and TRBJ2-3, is ETGVTQSPTHLIKTRGQQVTLRCSSQSGHNTVSWYQQALGQGPQFIFQYYREEENGRGNFPPRFSGLQFPNYSSELNVNALELDDSALYLCASSSKTSGGTDTQYFGPGTRLTVL.